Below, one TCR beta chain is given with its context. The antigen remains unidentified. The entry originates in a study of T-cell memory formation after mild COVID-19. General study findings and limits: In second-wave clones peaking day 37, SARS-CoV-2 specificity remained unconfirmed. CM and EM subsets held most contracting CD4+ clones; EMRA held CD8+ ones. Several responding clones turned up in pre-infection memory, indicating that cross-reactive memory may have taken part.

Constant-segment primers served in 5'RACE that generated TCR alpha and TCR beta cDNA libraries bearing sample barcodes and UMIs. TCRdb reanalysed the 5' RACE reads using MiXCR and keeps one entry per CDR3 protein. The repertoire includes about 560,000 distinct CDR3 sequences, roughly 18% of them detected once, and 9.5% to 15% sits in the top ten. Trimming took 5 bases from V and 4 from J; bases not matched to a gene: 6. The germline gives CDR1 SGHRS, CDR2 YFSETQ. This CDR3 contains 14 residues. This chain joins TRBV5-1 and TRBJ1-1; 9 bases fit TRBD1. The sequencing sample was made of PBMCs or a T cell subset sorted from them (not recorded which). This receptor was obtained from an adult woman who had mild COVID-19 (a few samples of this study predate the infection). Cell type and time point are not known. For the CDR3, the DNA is TGCGCCAGCAGGCATGGGACAGGGTTCACTGAAGCTTTCTTT. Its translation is CASRHGTGFTEAFF.